Below are 32 T cell receptor beta chains sequenced from a single sample in a study of cytomegalovirus exposure and HLA in healthy donors. Use of 60 Vbeta and 13 Jbeta primers characterized the PCR. Only in-frame clones appear in the TCRdb table, and some are missing; sequencing was by immunoSEQ multiplex PCR. The sample has under 150,000 clones; about 80% are singletons. Sequencing was carried out using PBMCs. These receptors came from a male donor in good health and CMV-seronegative.

The chain joins TRBV27 to TRBJ2-3; a possible D gene is TRBD2 (5 bases). The germline gives CDR1 MNHEY, CDR2 SMNVEV (reference sequence). The CDR3 extends over 13 amino acids. With 1 base removed from V and 6 bases from J, the gap between germline ends came to 8 bases. The CDR3 protein is CASSLLGGDTQYF. DNA for the CDR3: TGTGCCAGCAGTTTATTGGGCGGGGATACGCAGTATTTT.

This rearrangement joins TRBV9 to TRBJ1-2, with D uncertain. This CDR3 spans 15 amino acids. Trimming pared 4 bases from V and 1 base from J, leaving 14 bases between. Germline CDR1 is SGDLS and CDR2 is YYNGEE. The DNA for the CDR3 is TGTGCCAGCAGCCCCTCTGAAGGACTTAACTATGGCTACACCTTC. It codes for CASSPSEGLNYGYTF.

The rearrangement joins TRBV5-4 to TRBJ1-6; D is perhaps TRBD1 (6 bases). The CDR3 totals 16 residues. Between the trimmed V and J ends, which lost 5 bases and 2 bases, there was a span of 14 bases. CDR1 and CDR2 (germline): SGHNT, YYREEE (reference sequence). This CDR3 is CASSSSGDTYNSPLHF. DNA of the CDR3: TGTGCCAGCAGTTCCTCCGGGGACACCTATAATTCACCCCTCCACTTT.

This chain uses TRBV6-5 with TRBJ1-2; 9 bases agree with TRBD1. This CDR3 is 15 amino acids long. The V gene's germline CDR1 is MNHEY and CDR2 SVGAGI. Trimming cost V 6 bases and J 3 bases; bases outside gene matches: 8. CDR3 DNA sequence: TGTGCCAGCAGCCCCAGGACAGGGGCCCACTATGGCTACACCTTC. Its translation is CASSPRTGAHYGYTF.

The chain carries TRBV6-4 and TRBJ2-1, with D possibly TRBD1 on 6 matching bases. The germline V gene encodes CDR1 MRHNA and CDR2 SNTAGT. CDR3 length: 14 residues. V was clipped by 4 bases and J by 4 bases, with 11 bases between them. CDR3 bases: TGTGCCAGCAGTGTACAGGGAGCGTACAATGAGCAGTTCTTC. Protein product: CASSVQGAYNEQFF.

The CDR3 DNA follows: TGTGCCATCAGGACCGACAGGGATAATTCACCCCTCCACTTT. Protein product: CAIRTDRDNSPLHF. The rearrangement links TRBV10-3 to TRBJ1-6; 7 positions match TRBD1. Per the germline V gene, CDR1 is ENHRY and CDR2 is SYGVKD. CDR3 length: 14 amino acids. V trimming: 6 bases; J trimming: 5 bases; junction bases outside the gene matches: 4.

The chain combines TRBV2 with TRBJ2-3; TRBD2 agrees at 7 bases. The CDR3 covers 15 residues. Germline CDR1 SNHLY, CDR2 FYNNEI. In DNA, the CDR3 is TGTGCGAAGCAAGGGAGGGGCAAGAGCACAGATACGCAGTATTTT. Translation: CAKQGRGKSTDTQYF.

This clone was recorded only once. This chain connects TRBV28 to TRBJ1-5, with TRBD1 identical over 11 bases. V lost 6 bases to trimming and J lost 6 bases; unmatched junction nucleotides: 1. The CDR3 is made up of 13 amino acids. The V gene's germline CDR1 is MDHEN and CDR2 SYDVKM. The CDR3 DNA is TGTGCCAGCAGGGGACAGGGGGTTCAGCCCCAGCATTTT. This encodes CASRGQGVQPQHF.

The chain employs TRBV27 and TRBJ2-3; TRBD2 might be the D (6 bases). The V gene lost 6 bases and the J gene lost 2 bases, with 15 bases spanning the gap. In germline, CDR1 is MNHEY, CDR2 SMNVEV (reference sequence). The CDR3 covers 15 residues. DNA of the CDR3: TGTGCCAGCAGCAAAGAGGGCGGGATCACAGATACGCAGTATTTT. Amino acids: CASSKEGGITDTQYF.

The rearrangement joins TRBV4-3 to TRBJ1-1, with a tentative D call TRBD1 (5 bases). Trimming removed 0 bases at V and 1 base at J, with 12 bases between. The CDR3 loop spans 16 amino acids. From germline, CDR1 is LGHNA and CDR2 YSLEER. The CDR3 region has the DNA TGCGCCAGCAGCCAAGATCAGGGACTCCCGAACACTGAAGCTTTCTTT. It specifies CASSQDQGLPNTEAFF.

The chain uses TRBV7-9 and TRBJ1-6; weak D call: TRBD1 (5 bases). The CDR3 consists of 16 residues. V was pared by 5 bases and J by 5 bases, with 16 bases between. CDR1 SEHNR and CDR2 FQNEAQ come from the germline V gene (reference sequence). The CDR3 nucleotides read TGTGCCAGCAGCCGAGCAACCGCGGGGGATAATTCACCCCTCCACTTT. It codes for CASSRATAGDNSPLHF.

The chain uses TRBV13 and TRBJ2-7; 7 bases are a match to TRBD1. Per the germline V gene, CDR1 is PRHDT and CDR2 is FYEKMQ (reference sequence). The CDR3 loop spans 14 amino acids. Trimming at V came to 2 bases and at J to 2 bases, leaving 3 bases not matched to a gene. Here the CDR3 DNA reads TGTGCCAGCAGCTTAAACAGGGGTCCCTACGAGCAGTACTTC. Encoded protein: CASSLNRGPYEQYF.

The chain couples TRBV7-2 to TRBJ2-3; D might be TRBD2 (6 bases). The ends were cut back, 0 bases at V and 2 bases at J, with 12 bases in the middle. CDR1 and CDR2 (germline): SGHTA, FQGNSA. The CDR3 extends over 16 amino acids. The CDR3 sequence: CASSLAAGRNTDTQYF. CDR3 coding DNA: TGTGCCAGCAGCTTAGCTGCGGGACGGAACACAGATACGCAGTATTTT. The complete variable domain, with remaining parts taken from reference TRBV7-2 and TRBJ2-3, reads GAGVSQSPSNKVTEKGKDVELRCDPISGHTALYWYRQSLGQGLEFLIYFQGNSAPDKSGLPSDRFSAERTGGSVSTLTIQRTQQEDSAVYLCASSLAAGRNTDTQYFGPGTRLTVL.

The V and J genes are TRBV6-5 and TRBJ2-3; TRBD2 might be the D (5 bases). The germline CDR1 and CDR2 sequences are MNHEY and SVGAGI. The CDR3 loop spans 16 amino acids. V gave up 4 bases and J gave up 0 bases, with 14 bases separating them. In nucleotides, the CDR3 is TGTGCCAGCAGTTGGGTTGCGGGTTCTAGCACAGATACGCAGTATTTT. Translating gives CASSWVAGSSTDTQYF.

For the CDR3, the DNA is TGTGCCAGCAGCCTATCCGGGGTGTATGGCCCTCTACTCGGAGAGCAGTACTTC. This gives the protein CASSLSGVYGPLLGEQYF. The genes are TRBV14 and TRBJ2-5, with D tentatively TRBD2 (5 bases). CDR1 and CDR2 (germline): SGHDN, FVKESK. With 4 bases removed from V and 11 bases from J, the gap between germline ends came to 32 bases. This CDR3 has 18 amino acids.

In this sample, this clone turned up a few times. The rearrangement links TRBV7-6 to TRBJ2-1; TRBD2 is a possible D gene (5 bases). The germline V and J ends were trimmed by 4 bases and 0 bases, with 16 bases remaining between them. The CDR3 spans 17 residues. Germline V lookup: CDR1 SGHVS, CDR2 FNYEAQ. CDR3 nucleotide sequence: TGTGCCAGCAGCTCCAGACCGCGGGCCAGCTCCTACAATGAGCAGTTCTTC. It translates to CASSSRPRASSYNEQFF.

The gene calls are TRBV2 and TRBJ2-5; TRBD1 matches 10 bases. The CDR3 runs 13 residues. V lost 10 bases to trimming and J lost 5 bases; unmatched junction nucleotides: 7. CDR1 is SNHLY and CDR2 is FYNNEI in the germline V gene. CDR3: CATDRGHGETQYF. CDR3 DNA sequence: TGTGCCACCGACAGGGGGCATGGGGAGACCCAGTACTTC.

This sequence joins TRBV19 and TRBJ1-1; 7 bases agree with TRBD1. The CDR3 sequence is 14 residues long. V shed 9 bases, J shed 2 bases, and the junction held 9 bases outside the gene matches. CDR1 LNHDA and CDR2 SQIVND come from the germline V gene (reference sequence). DNA for the CDR3: TGTGCCAGCGGAAGGGGGCGGCTCAACACTGAAGCTTTCTTT. Translation gives CASGRGRLNTEAFF.

The V gene is TRBV19, the J gene TRBJ1-2; D ambiguous. V lost 9 bases, J lost 5 bases, and 13 bases lay in between. Germline CDR1 LNHDA, CDR2 SQIVND (reference sequence). The CDR3 extends over 12 amino acids. CDR3 in amino acids: CASRNSNYGYTF. DNA for the CDR3: TGTGCCAGCCGAAACTCCAATTATGGCTACACCTTC.

The rearrangement links TRBV9 to TRBJ2-7; D not certain. This CDR3 spans 15 amino acids. The V and J ends lost 0 bases and 0 bases respectively, with 10 bases between them. Germline CDR1 is SGDLS and CDR2 is YYNGEE. CDR3 in amino acids: CASSVGEASSYEQYF. CDR3 in DNA: TGTGCCAGCAGCGTAGGTGAGGCGAGCTCCTACGAGCAGTACTTC.

The sample holds one count of this clone. The chain uses TRBV29-1 and TRBJ2-7, with TRBD2 identical over 10 bases. Per germline, CDR1 SQVTM and CDR2 ANQGSEA. The CDR3 runs to 13 residues. Unmatched junction bases numbered 1, after V lost 3 bases and J lost 2 bases. The CDR3 sequence: CSVELAGAYEQYF. The CDR3 coding sequence is TGCAGCGTTGAGCTAGCGGGGGCCTACGAGCAGTACTTC.

The V gene is TRBV7-8, the J gene TRBJ2-2; 10 positions match TRBD2. The length of the CDR3 is 16 residues. The germline V gene has CDR1 SGHVS and CDR2 FQNEAQ. V trimming: 4 bases; J trimming: 3 bases; junction bases outside the gene matches: 5. The CDR3 loop reads CASSSGLADYTGELFF. DNA for the CDR3: TGTGCCAGCAGCTCCGGACTAGCGGACTACACCGGGGAGCTGTTTTTT. The full variable domain, completed using reference TRBV7-8 and TRBJ2-2, is GAGVSQSPRYKVAKRGQDVALRCDPISGHVSLFWYQQALGQGPEFLTYFQNEAQLDKSGLPSDRFFAERPEGSVSTLKIQRTQQEDSAVYLCASSSGLADYTGELFFGEGSRLTVL.

This chain connects TRBV7-2 to TRBJ2-7, with TRBD1 identical over 8 bases. This CDR3 contains 16 residues. Trimming cost V 2 bases and J 4 bases; bases outside gene matches: 10. Germline lookup yields CDR1 SGHTA and CDR2 FQGNSA. CDR3 nucleotide sequence: TGTGCCAGCAGCTTACCGTCCGGGACAGGCGCTTACGAGCAGTACTTC. It codes for CASSLPSGTGAYEQYF.

The gene calls are TRBV18 and TRBJ1-1; no clear D gene. Germline CDR1 reads KGHSH; CDR2 reads LQKENI. V was shortened by 3 bases and J by 8 bases, with 13 bases between the two germline ends. The CDR3 sequence is 13 residues long. The CDR3 spells CASSPSEVGEAFF. The CDR3 DNA is TGTGCCAGCTCACCTTCGGAAGTCGGGGAAGCTTTCTTT.

V usage is TRBV6-1 and J usage is TRBJ1-5; tentatively, D is TRBD1 (6 bases). The germline V and J ends were trimmed by 6 bases and 12 bases, with 18 bases remaining between them. This CDR3 is built from 13 residues. Germline loops: CDR1 MNHNS, CDR2 SASEGT. CDR3 amino acids: CASSDTRGSLQHF. CDR3 in DNA: TGTGCCAGCAGCGACACCAGGGGCTCGCTCCAGCATTTT.

The V gene is TRBV7-2, the J gene TRBJ1-1; unclear D gene. V shed 8 bases and J shed 7 bases, with 11 bases lying between them. The CDR3 has 11 amino acids. Germline values: CDR1 SGHTA, CDR2 FQGNSA. This CDR3 reads CASLGLREAFF. CDR3 in DNA: TGTGCCAGCCTCGGACTGCGTGAAGCTTTCTTT.

This clone was counted between two and nine times. This sequence joins TRBV7-2 and TRBJ2-1, with TRBD1 matching 10 bases. Germline assignment: CDR1 SGHTA and CDR2 FQGNSA. Trimming removed 7 bases from V and 4 bases from J; junction bases left unmatched: 4. CDR3 length equals 14 residues. CDR3 sequence reads: CASKRGQGYNEQFF. The CDR3 nucleotides are TGTGCCAGCAAGAGGGGACAGGGGTACAATGAGCAGTTCTTC.

V usage is TRBV7-2 and J usage is TRBJ2-1; 14 nucleotides agree with TRBD2. The V gene's germline CDR1 is SGHTA and CDR2 FQGNSA. The length of the CDR3 is 17 residues. V lost 5 bases and J lost 8; bases outside the gene matches: 11. CDR3: CASSHRLAGGPVDEQFF. The CDR3 DNA is TGTGCCAGCAGCCATAGACTAGCGGGGGGGCCTGTGGATGAGCAGTTCTTC.

The genes are TRBV10-3 and TRBJ2-3; D is undetermined. The ends were cut back, 0 bases at V and 7 bases at J, with 14 bases in the middle. Germline V CDR1 and CDR2: ENHRY, SYGVKD. This CDR3 region has 15 residues. The CDR3 DNA reads as TGTGCCATCAGTGAGTCGAGCGCTAGTCGGAATACGCAGTATTTT. Translation: CAISESSASRNTQYF.

The rearrangement links TRBV7-8 to TRBJ2-5; D may be TRBD1 (6 bases). The CDR3 length is 15 residues. Trimming cost V 4 bases and J 9 bases, with 21 bases left between them. Germline V lookup: CDR1 SGHVS, CDR2 FQNEAQ. The CDR3 here is CASSSQGSIVGAQYF. CDR3 in DNA: TGTGCCAGCAGCTCACAGGGAAGTATAGTAGGGGCCCAGTACTTC.

CDR3 region: CASSRGQTGANVLTF. In DNA, the CDR3 is TGTGCCAGCAGTCGTGGCCAAACTGGGGCCAACGTCCTGACTTTC. This chain connects TRBV27 to TRBJ2-6; no firm D call. The germline V gene has CDR1 MNHEY and CDR2 SMNVEV (reference sequence). Trimming removed 5 bases from V and 2 bases from J, with 10 bases in between. The CDR3 spans 15 residues.

The rearrangement joins TRBV19 to TRBJ1-2; the D is unclear. CDR3 length equals 13 residues. V lost 3 bases to trimming and J lost 6 bases, with 11 bases between them. Per the germline V gene, CDR1 is LNHDA and CDR2 is SQIVND (reference sequence). CDR3 sequence: CASSIFISDGYTF. CDR3 coding DNA: TGTGCCAGTAGTATTTTTATTTCGGATGGCTACACCTTC. The variable domain in full, completed from reference TRBV19 and TRBJ1-2, reads DGGITQSPKYLFRKEGQNVTLSCEQNLNHDAMYWYRQDPGQGLRLIYYSQIVNDFQKGDIAEGYSVSREKKESFPLTVTSAQKNPTAFYLCASSIFISDGYTFGSGTRLTVV.